This T cell receptor (beta chain) derives from a study of T cell responses to AZD1222 COVID-19 vaccine. This CDR3 has 13 amino acids. Germline lookup yields CDR1 KGHSH and CDR2 LQKENI. V was cut by 6 bases and J by 1 base, with 9 bases left in between. Method: immunoSEQ multiplex PCR; TCRdb's copy keeps in-frame clones and lacks some. The sample carries around 88,000 clones, approximately 87% recorded once. The chain uses TRBV18 and TRBJ1-1, with unresolved D. The sample in question was peripheral blood, obtained on day 0 of AZD1222 vaccination. The receptor was derived from an adult in good health. The CDR3 nucleotides are TGTGCCAGCTCCCCCACAGCGAACACTGAAGCTTTCTTT. Residues: CASSPTANTEAFF.